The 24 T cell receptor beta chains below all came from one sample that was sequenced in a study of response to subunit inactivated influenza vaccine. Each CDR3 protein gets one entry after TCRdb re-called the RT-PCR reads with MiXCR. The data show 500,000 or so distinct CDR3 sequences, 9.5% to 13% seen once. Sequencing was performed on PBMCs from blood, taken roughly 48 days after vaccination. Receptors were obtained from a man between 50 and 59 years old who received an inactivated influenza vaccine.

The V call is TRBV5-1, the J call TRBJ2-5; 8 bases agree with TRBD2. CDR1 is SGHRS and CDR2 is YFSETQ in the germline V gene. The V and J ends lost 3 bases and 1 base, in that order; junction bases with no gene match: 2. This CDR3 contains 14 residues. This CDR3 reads CASSWRGAQETQYF. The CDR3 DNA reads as TGCGCCAGCAGCTGGCGGGGGGCCCAAGAGACCCAGTACTTC.

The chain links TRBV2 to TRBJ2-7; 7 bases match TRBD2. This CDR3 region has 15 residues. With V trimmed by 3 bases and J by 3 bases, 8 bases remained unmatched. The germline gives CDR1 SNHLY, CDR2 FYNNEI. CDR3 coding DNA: TGTGCCAGCAGTGACACCCCGGCGGGAGTCTACGAGCAGTACTTC. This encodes CASSDTPAGVYEQYF.

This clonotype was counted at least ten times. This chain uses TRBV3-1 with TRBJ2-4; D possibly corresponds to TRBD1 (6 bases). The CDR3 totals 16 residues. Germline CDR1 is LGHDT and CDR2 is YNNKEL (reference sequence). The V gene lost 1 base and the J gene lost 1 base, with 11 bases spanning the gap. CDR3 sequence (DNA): TGTGCCAGCAGCCAAGTCTGGGGGCAGGCCAAAAACATTCAGTACTTC. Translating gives CASSQVWGQAKNIQYF.

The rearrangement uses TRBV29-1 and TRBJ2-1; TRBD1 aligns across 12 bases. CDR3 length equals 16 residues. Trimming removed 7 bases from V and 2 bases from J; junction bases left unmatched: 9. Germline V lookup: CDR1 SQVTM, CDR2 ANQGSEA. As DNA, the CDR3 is TGCAGCGCCCAGGGGACAGGGGGCCGAACCTACAATGAGCAGTTCTTC. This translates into CSAQGTGGRTYNEQFF.

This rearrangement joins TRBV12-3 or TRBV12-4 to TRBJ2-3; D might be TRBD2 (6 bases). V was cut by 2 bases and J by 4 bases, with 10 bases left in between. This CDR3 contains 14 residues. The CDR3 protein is CASSLWRGPDTQYF. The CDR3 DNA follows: TGTGCCAGCAGTTTATGGCGGGGCCCAGATACGCAGTATTTT.

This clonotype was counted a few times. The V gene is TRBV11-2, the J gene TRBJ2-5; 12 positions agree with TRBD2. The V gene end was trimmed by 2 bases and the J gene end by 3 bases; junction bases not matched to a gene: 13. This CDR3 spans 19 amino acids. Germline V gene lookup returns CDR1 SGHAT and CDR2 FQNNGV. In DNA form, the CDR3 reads TGTGCCAGCAGCTTATTGAAAAGGACTAGCGGGATGAGAGAAGAGACCCAGTACTTC. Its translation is CASSLLKRTSGMREETQYF. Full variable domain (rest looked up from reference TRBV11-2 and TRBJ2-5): EAGVAQSPRYKIIEKRQSVAFWCNPISGHATLYWYQQILGQGPKLLIQFQNNGVVDDSQLPKDRFSAERLKGVDSTLKIQPAKLEDSAVYLCASSLLKRTSGMREETQYFGPGTRLLVL.

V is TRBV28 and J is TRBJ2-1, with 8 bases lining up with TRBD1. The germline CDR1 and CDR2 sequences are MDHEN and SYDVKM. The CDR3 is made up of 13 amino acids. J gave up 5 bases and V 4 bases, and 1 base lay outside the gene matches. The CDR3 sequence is CASSSGQDNEQFF. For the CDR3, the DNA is TGTGCCAGCAGTTCGGGACAGGACAATGAGCAGTTCTTC.

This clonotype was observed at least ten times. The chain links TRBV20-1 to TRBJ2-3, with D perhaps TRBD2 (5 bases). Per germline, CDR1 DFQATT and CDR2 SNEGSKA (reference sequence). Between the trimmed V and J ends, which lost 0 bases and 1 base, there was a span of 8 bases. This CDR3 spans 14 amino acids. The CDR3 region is CSARDLGGTDTQYF. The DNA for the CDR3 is TGCAGTGCTAGAGATCTCGGGGGCACAGATACGCAGTATTTT.

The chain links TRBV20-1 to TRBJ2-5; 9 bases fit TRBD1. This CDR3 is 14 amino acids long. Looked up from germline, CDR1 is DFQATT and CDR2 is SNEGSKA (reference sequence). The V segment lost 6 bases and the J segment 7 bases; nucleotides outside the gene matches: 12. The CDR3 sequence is CSATETGGFWTQYF. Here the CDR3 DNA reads TGCAGTGCCACAGAGACAGGGGGATTTTGGACCCAGTACTTC.

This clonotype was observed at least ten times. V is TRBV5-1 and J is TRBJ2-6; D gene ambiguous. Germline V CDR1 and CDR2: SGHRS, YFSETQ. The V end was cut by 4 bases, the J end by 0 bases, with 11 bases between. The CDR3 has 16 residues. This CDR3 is CASSGSVISGANVLTF. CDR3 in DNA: TGCGCCAGCAGCGGCAGTGTCATCTCTGGGGCCAACGTCCTGACTTTC.

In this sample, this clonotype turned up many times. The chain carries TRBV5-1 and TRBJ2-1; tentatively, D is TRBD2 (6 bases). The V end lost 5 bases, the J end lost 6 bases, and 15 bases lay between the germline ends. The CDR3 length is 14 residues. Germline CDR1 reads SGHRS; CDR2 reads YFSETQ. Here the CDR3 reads CASSITGASNEQFF. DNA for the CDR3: TGCGCCAGCAGTATAACGGGAGCTTCCAATGAGCAGTTCTTC.

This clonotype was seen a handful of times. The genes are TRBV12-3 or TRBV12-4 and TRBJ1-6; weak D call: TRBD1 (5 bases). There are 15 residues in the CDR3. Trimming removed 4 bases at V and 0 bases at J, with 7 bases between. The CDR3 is CASSSGSSYNSPLHF. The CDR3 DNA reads TGTGCCAGCAGTTCAGGGAGCTCCTATAATTCACCCCTCCACTTT.

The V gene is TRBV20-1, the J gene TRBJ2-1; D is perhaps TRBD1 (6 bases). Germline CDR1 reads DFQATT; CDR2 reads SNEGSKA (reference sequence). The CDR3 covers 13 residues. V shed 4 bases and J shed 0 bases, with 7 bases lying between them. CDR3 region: CSATGVSYNEQFF. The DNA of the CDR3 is TGCAGTGCTACAGGGGTCTCCTACAATGAGCAGTTCTTC.

CDR3 nucleotide sequence: TGTGCCAGCAGCGACCTGGGGAAGAGTGAGCAGTTCTTC. It yields the protein CASSDLGKSEQFF. The chain links TRBV7-9 to TRBJ2-1, with D hard to call. The CDR3 contains 13 residues. Germline V lookup: CDR1 SEHNR, CDR2 FQNEAQ (reference sequence). Trimming cost V 5 bases and J 9 bases, with 14 bases left between them.

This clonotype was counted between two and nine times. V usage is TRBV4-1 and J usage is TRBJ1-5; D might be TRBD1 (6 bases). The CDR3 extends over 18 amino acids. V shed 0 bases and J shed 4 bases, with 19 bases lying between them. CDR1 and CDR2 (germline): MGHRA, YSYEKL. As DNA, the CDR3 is TGCGCCAGCAGCCAAGATCCGGCAGGGAGGGGGGGAAATCAGCCCCAGCATTTT. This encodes CASSQDPAGRGGNQPQHF.

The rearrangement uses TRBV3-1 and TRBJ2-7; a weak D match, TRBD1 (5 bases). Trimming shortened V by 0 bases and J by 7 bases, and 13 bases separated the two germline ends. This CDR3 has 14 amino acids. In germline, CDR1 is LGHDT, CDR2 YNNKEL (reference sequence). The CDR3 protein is CASSQDRVPREQYF. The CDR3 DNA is TGTGCCAGCAGCCAAGACAGGGTCCCCAGGGAGCAGTACTTC.

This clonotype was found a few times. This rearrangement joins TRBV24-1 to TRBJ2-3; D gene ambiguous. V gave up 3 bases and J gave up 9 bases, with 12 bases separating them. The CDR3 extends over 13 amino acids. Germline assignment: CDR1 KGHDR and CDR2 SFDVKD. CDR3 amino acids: CATSDGPLNTQYF. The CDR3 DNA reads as TGTGCCACCAGTGATGGACCCCTCAACACGCAGTATTTT.

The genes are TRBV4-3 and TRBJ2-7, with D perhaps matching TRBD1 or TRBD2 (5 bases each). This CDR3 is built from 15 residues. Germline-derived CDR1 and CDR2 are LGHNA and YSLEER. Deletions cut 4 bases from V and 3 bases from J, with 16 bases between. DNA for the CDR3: TGCGCCAGCAGCCCCGGGACCGGGCGATTCTACGAGCAGTACTTC. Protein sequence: CASSPGTGRFYEQYF.

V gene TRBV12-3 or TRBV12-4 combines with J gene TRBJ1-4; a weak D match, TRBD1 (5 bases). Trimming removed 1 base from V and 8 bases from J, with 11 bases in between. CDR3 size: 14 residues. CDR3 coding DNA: TGTGCCAGCAGTTTAGTACAGGAAGGGGAAAAACTGTTTTTT. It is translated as CASSLVQEGEKLFF.

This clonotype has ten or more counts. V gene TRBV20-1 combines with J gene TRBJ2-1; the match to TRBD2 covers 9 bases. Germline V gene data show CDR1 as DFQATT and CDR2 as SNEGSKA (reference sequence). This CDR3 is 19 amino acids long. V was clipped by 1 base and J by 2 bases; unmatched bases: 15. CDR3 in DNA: TGCAGTGCTAGAGGGTTTCGTCCGGCGGTAGCGGGAGCCTACAATGAGCAGTTCTTC. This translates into CSARGFRPAVAGAYNEQFF.

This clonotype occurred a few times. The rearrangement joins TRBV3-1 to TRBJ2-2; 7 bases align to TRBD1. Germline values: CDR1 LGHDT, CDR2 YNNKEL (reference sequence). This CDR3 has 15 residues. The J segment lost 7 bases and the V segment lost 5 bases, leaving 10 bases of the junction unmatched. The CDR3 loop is CASSSLTGSHGELFF. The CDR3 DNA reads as TGTGCCAGCAGCTCATTGACAGGGTCCCACGGGGAGCTGTTTTTT. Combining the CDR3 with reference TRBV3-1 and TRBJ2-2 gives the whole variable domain DTAVSQTPKYLVTQMGNDKSIKCEQNLGHDTMYWYKQDSKKFLKIMFSYNNKELIINETVPNRFSPKSPDKAHLNLHINSLELGDSAVYFCASSSLTGSHGELFFGEGSRLTVL.

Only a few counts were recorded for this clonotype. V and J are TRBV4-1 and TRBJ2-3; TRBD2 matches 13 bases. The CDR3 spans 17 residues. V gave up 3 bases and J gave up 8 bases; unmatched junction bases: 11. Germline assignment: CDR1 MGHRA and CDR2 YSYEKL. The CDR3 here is CASSQDGTSGVLGTQYF. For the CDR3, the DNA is TGCGCCAGCAGCCAGGACGGGACTAGCGGGGTTTTAGGTACGCAGTATTTT.

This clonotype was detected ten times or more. The CDR3 DNA sequence: TGTGCCAGCAGTTTCCCCCCTCAGGAAGCTTTCTTT. It translates to CASSFPPQEAFF. The chain carries TRBV12-3 or TRBV12-4 and TRBJ1-1; D gene unclear. The CDR3 is made up of 12 amino acids. Trimming shortened V by 3 bases and J by 8 bases, and 10 bases separated the two germline ends.

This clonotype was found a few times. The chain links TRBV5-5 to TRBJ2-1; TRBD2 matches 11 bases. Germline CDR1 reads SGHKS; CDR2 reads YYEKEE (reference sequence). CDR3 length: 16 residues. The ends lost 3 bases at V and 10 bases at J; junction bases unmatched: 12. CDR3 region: CASSSKPTSGNLEQFF. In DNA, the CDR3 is TGTGCCAGCAGCTCTAAACCGACTAGCGGGAATTTAGAGCAGTTCTTC.